The TCR beta chain described here comes from a study of T cell repertoires in cytomegalovirus infection. CDR3 length: 15 residues. V lost 6 bases, J lost 2 bases, and 14 bases lay in between. Per germline, CDR1 SEHNR and CDR2 FQNEAQ (reference sequence). TCRdb re-called the reads with MiXCR, one entry per CDR3 protein. The sample has around 310,000 distinct CDR3 sequences; 25% to 30% are singletons. Comment on this clonotype: What it binds is unknown.

This receptor was obtained from a human donor in good health (CMV status not recorded). Some clones in this sample may be carry-over from other donors' samples. Here the sequenced sample was cultured PBMCs, taken from culture after CMV antigen stimulation. The J gene is TRBJ1-3, the V gene TRBV7-9; TRBD1 might be the D (6 bases). CDR3: CASSRRDNAGNTIYF. In nucleotides, the CDR3 is TGTGCCAGCAGTCGACGGGACAACGCTGGAAACACCATATATTTT.